The next 9 T cell receptor beta chains were all read from a single sample in a study of shared clonotypes between healthy human individuals. The assay was immunoSEQ multiplex PCR, and TCRdb's table has in-frame clones only and misses some. The sample includes about 1.4 million clones, more than 95% seen only once; the top ten take 1% to 1.5%. Sequencing used naive CD4+ T cells sorted from blood. Subset noted: CD45RA+ positively selected. The receptors here all came from a man younger than 40 in good health.

The V call is TRBV2, the J call TRBJ2-2, with 7 bases identical to TRBD2. J lost 3 bases, V lost 6 bases, and 7 bases had no gene match. This CDR3 is 15 amino acids long. The germline V gene has CDR1 SNHLY and CDR2 FYNNEI. In nucleotides, the CDR3 is TGTGCCAGCAGGACTAGCAGAACTTACACCGGGGAGCTGTTTTTT. This gives the protein CASRTSRTYTGELFF.

The chain is built from TRBV6-5 and TRBJ1-4; the D is unclear. Germline assignment: CDR1 MNHEY and CDR2 SVGAGI. Deletions cut 0 bases from V and 0 bases from J, with 8 bases between. The CDR3 has 16 residues. The CDR3 here is CASSYSPPTTNEKLFF. CDR3 DNA: TGTGCCAGCAGTTACTCTCCACCGACAACTAATGAAAAACTGTTTTTT.

The J gene is TRBJ2-7, the V gene TRBV28; D gene uncertain. CDR1 and CDR2 (germline): MDHEN, SYDVKM. The CDR3 is 15 amino acids. V shed 3 bases and J shed 3 bases, with 15 bases lying between them. The chain's CDR3 is CASSFRGVRLYEQYF. CDR3 bases: TGTGCCAGCAGTTTTCGTGGGGTCAGGCTCTACGAGCAGTACTTC.

V usage is TRBV5-1 and J usage is TRBJ2-5; the D is unclear. The CDR3 contains 14 residues. V lost 4 bases and J 3 bases, leaving 13 bases between the germline ends. Germline V CDR1 and CDR2: SGHRS, YFSETQ. CDR3 in amino acids: CASSPEAVKETQYF. CDR3 DNA: TGCGCCAGCAGCCCCGAGGCTGTAAAAGAGACCCAGTACTTC.

This chain connects TRBV5-8 to TRBJ1-5; weak D call: TRBD1 (5 bases). From germline, CDR1 is SGHTS and CDR2 YDEGEE. This CDR3 has 14 amino acids. V lost 4 bases, J lost 3 bases, and 11 bases lay in between. CDR3 bases: TGTGCCAGCAGCCCGCTAGGGGTCAATCAGCCCCAGCATTTT. It specifies CASSPLGVNQPQHF.

The chain carries TRBV30 and TRBJ1-1; D remains unclear. The CDR3 covers 13 residues. From germline, CDR1 is GTSNPN and CDR2 SVGIG (reference sequence). With 4 bases removed from V and 7 bases from J, the gap between germline ends came to 16 bases. The CDR3 DNA follows: TGTGCCTGGATTAAGTCGATCACTAATGAAGCTTTCTTT. Amino acids: CAWIKSITNEAFF.

J is TRBJ2-5 and V is TRBV18; 7 bases align to TRBD1. CDR1 is KGHSH, CDR2 LQKENI, per germline. The CDR3 runs 13 residues. V was pared by 8 bases and J by 2 bases, with 5 bases of the junction left unmatched. For the CDR3, the DNA is TGTGCCAGCCAAAAGACAGGGCAAGAGACCCAGTACTTC. Translating gives CASQKTGQETQYF.

J is TRBJ1-4 and V is TRBV7-9, with 7 positions matching TRBD1. The CDR3 spans 15 residues. V was pared by 8 bases and J by 5 bases, with 11 bases of the junction left unmatched. In germline, CDR1 is SEHNR, CDR2 FQNEAQ (reference sequence). The CDR3 loop reads CASSSGQVINEKLFF. Written as DNA, the CDR3 is TGTGCCAGCTCCTCAGGACAGGTGATCAATGAAAAACTGTTTTTT.

The chain recombines TRBV7-2 with TRBJ2-1; D is ambiguous. V lost 8 bases to trimming and J lost 7 bases, with 18 bases between them. The germline CDR1 and CDR2 sequences are SGHTA and FQGNSA. The CDR3 spans 14 residues. CDR3 nucleotides: TGTGCCAGCGATAGGAGCCAGAGTAGGAATGAGCAGTTCTTC. It yields the protein CASDRSQSRNEQFF.